This TCR beta chain was identified in a study of T-cell reconstitution after alpha-beta-depleted transplantation in children. Study findings and constraints: About two months after transplant, alpha-beta T cells reportedly came from several hundred expanded graft clones. Newly produced T cells mostly provided counts and TCRbeta diversity after one year, as hyperexpanded clones declined. From surviving recipient T cells and thymic progenitors came the high day-60 TCRbeta diversity observed in some patients.

There are 16 residues in the CDR3. Germline V gene sequence: CDR1 SGHRS, CDR2 YFSETQ. V was shortened by 3 bases and J by 2 bases, with 15 bases between the two germline ends. This clonotype was seen ten or more times. Its antigen remains unidentified. Researchers prepared the TCRbeta library using unique molecular identifiers, the study reports. One entry per CDR3 protein, called by TCRdb with MiXCR from the PCR reads. The data show about 260,000 distinct CDR3 sequences, with approximately 8.9% seen just once and almost 6.5% held by the top ten. The clonotype originates from a male patient aged 10 to 17 who had a stem cell transplant for acute lymphoblastic leukemia, so the T cells may come from the graft donor. The rearrangement joins TRBV5-1 to TRBJ2-1, with D tentatively TRBD1 (6 bases). The material was PBMCs, mostly from graft donor cells, obtained 180 days after TCRalphabeta/CD19-depleted stem cell transplant. DNA for the CDR3: TGCGCCAGCAGCTGGAATGACAGGATCGCCTACAATGAGCAGTTCTTC. This sequence encodes CASSWNDRIAYNEQFF.